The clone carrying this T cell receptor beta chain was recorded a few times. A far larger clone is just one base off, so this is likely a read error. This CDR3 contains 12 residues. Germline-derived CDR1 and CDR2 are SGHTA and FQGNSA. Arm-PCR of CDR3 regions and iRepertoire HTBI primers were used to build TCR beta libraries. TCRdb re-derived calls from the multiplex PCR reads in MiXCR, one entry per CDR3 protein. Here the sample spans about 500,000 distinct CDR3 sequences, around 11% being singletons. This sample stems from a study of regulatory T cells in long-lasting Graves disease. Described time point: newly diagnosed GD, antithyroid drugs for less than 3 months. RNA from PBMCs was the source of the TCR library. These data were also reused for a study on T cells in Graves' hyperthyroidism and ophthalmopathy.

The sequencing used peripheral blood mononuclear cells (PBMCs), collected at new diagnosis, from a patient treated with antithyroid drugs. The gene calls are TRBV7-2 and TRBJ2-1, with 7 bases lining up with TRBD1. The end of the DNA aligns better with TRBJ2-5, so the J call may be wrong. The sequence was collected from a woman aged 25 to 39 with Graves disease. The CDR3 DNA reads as TGTGCCAGCAGCAGGGGGCAAGAGGCCCAGTACTTC. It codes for CASSRGQEAQYF.